These 10 T cell receptor beta chains were all obtained from the same sample, sequenced in a study of shared clonotypes between healthy human individuals. The protocol was immunoSEQ multiplex PCR, while the TCRdb copy is restricted to in-frame clones and leaves out a portion. The repertoire holds some 2 million clones, with approximately 95% as singletons. The source material was naive CD4+ T cells sorted from blood. The subset was: CD45RA+ positively selected. These receptors were obtained from a young man in good health.

This clone was recorded only once. Other DNA sequences in this specimen translate into the identical CDR3. The rearrangement uses TRBV10-3 and TRBJ2-5, with no clear D. Trimming removed 0 bases at V and 1 base at J, with 6 bases between. CDR1 and CDR2 (germline): ENHRY, SYGVKD. The CDR3 totals 14 residues. The CDR3 DNA sequence: TGTGCCATCAGTGAGTCGTTGGGCCAAGAGACCCAGTACTTC. This gives the protein CAISESLGQETQYF.

The CDR3 reads CASSLVSVVEQYF. DNA of the CDR3: TGTGCCAGCAGCTTAGTCAGTGTCGTCGAGCAGTACTTC. The rearrangement joins TRBV7-8 to TRBJ2-7, with D uncertain. The germline V gene has CDR1 SGHVS and CDR2 FQNEAQ. Trimming took off 1 base at V and 6 bases at J, with 10 bases between the two ends. The CDR3 loop spans 13 amino acids.

The chain couples TRBV5-4 to TRBJ1-6, with 10 nucleotides matching TRBD1. This CDR3 comprises 15 residues. CDR1 SGHNT and CDR2 YYREEE come from the germline V gene (reference sequence). V was clipped by 4 bases and J by 6 bases; unmatched bases: 4. The CDR3 DNA sequence: TGTGCCAGCAGCCCGGACAGGGGGAGTAATTCACCCCTCCACTTT. Its translation is CASSPDRGSNSPLHF. The full variable domain, in which reference TRBV5-4 and TRBJ1-6 provide the parts outside the CDR3, is ETGVTQSPTHLIKTRGQQVTLRCSSQSGHNTVSWYQQALGQGPQFIFQYYREEENGRGNFPPRFSGLQFPNYSSELNVNALELDDSALYLCASSPDRGSNSPLHFGNGTRLTVT.

The chain combines TRBV5-4 with TRBJ2-5; no clear D. The V end lost 1 base, the J end lost 0 bases, and 10 bases lay between the germline ends. Germline values: CDR1 SGHNT, CDR2 YYREEE (reference sequence). This CDR3 is 15 amino acids long. The CDR3 is CASSLSASDQETQYF. CDR3 in DNA: TGTGCCAGCAGCTTGTCAGCGTCGGACCAAGAGACCCAGTACTTC.

V gene TRBV30 combines with J gene TRBJ2-5; D unclear. V dropped 8 bases and J dropped 5 bases, with 9 bases sitting between them. Per germline, CDR1 GTSNPN and CDR2 SVGIG (reference sequence). CDR3 length: 10 residues. In DNA form, the CDR3 reads TGTGCCCCACAAGCGGAGACCCAGTACTTC. Its translation is CAPQAETQYF. Drawing the rest from reference TRBV30 and TRBJ2-5, the complete variable domain is SQTIHQWPATLVQPVGSPLSLECTVEGTSNPNLYWYRQAAGRGLQLLFYSVGIGQISSEVPQNLSASRPQDRQFILSSKKLLLSDSGFYLCAPQAETQYFGPGTRLLVL.

V is TRBV28 and J is TRBJ1-1, with 7 positions matching TRBD1. V shed 5 bases, J shed 0 bases, and the junction held 9 bases outside the gene matches. Per germline, CDR1 MDHEN and CDR2 SYDVKM. The CDR3 totals 16 residues. CDR3 nucleotides: TGTGCCAGCAGTCCCCGGACAGGAATCATGAACACTGAAGCTTTCTTT. Encoded protein: CASSPRTGIMNTEAFF.

This clone was recorded once. The V call is TRBV18, the J call TRBJ1-6; 9 bases map to TRBD1. Looked up from germline, CDR1 is KGHSH and CDR2 is LQKENI. This CDR3 has 16 amino acids. Trimming at V came to 5 bases and at J to 8 bases, leaving 10 bases not matched to a gene. DNA of the CDR3: TGTGCCAGCTCATCTACTCTCCGGGACAGGGATTCACCCCTCCACTTT. Residues: CASSSTLRDRDSPLHF.

About this clone itself: Other DNA sequences in the same sample also yield this CDR3. The chain combines TRBV25-1 with TRBJ1-3; D not certain. From germline, CDR1 is MGHDK and CDR2 SYGVNS. The CDR3 loop spans 14 amino acids. V lost 2 bases to trimming and J lost 0 bases, with 5 bases between them. This CDR3 reads CASSEPGSGNTIYF. CDR3 coding DNA: TGTGCCAGCAGTGAACCGGGCTCTGGAAACACCATATATTTT.

This clone was recorded a few times. This chain links TRBV2 with TRBJ1-6; D may be TRBD1 (6 bases). CDR1 is SNHLY and CDR2 is FYNNEI in the germline V gene. The CDR3 consists of 14 residues. The V and J ends lost 4 bases and 7 bases respectively, with 11 bases between them. The CDR3 loop is CASSAGGPNSPLHF. The CDR3 region has the DNA TGTGCCAGCAGTGCTGGGGGGCCCAATTCACCCCTCCACTTT.

V usage is TRBV5-1 and J usage is TRBJ1-2, with D hard to call. The CDR3 covers 15 residues. Per the germline V gene, CDR1 is SGHRS and CDR2 is YFSETQ. The ends were cut back, 4 bases at V and 3 bases at J, with 16 bases in the middle. The DNA of the CDR3 is TGCGCCAGCAGCGATACTGACGGCATCTACTATGGCTACACCTTC. As protein: CASSDTDGIYYGYTF.